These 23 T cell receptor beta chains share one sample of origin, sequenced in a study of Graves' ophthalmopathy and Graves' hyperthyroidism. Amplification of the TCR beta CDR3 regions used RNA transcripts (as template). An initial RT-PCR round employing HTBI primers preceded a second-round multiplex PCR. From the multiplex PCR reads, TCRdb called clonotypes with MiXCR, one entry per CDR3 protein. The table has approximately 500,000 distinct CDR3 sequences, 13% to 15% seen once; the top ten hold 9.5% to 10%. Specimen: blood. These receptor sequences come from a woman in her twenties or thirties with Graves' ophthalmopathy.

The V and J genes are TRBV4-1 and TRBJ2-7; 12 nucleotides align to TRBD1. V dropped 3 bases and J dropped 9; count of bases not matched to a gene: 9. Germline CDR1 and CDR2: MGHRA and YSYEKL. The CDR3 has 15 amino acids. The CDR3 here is CASSQPGQGAPGQYF. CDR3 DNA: TGCGCCAGCAGCCAGCCGGGACAGGGGGCGCCTGGGCAGTACTTC.

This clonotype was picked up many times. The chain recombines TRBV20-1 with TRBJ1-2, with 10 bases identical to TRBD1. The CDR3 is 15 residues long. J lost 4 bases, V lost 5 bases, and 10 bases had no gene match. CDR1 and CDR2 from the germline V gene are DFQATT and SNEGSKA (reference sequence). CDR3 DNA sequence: TGCAGTGCTTCCGGGACAGGGGATTTCACCTATGGCTACACCTTC. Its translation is CSASGTGDFTYGYTF.

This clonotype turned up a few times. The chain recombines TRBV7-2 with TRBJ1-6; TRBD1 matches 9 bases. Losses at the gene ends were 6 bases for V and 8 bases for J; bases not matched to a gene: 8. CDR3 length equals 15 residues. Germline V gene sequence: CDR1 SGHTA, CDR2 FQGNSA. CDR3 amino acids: CASRQQGARDSPLHF. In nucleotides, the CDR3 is TGTGCCAGCAGGCAACAGGGGGCTAGGGATTCACCCCTCCACTTT.

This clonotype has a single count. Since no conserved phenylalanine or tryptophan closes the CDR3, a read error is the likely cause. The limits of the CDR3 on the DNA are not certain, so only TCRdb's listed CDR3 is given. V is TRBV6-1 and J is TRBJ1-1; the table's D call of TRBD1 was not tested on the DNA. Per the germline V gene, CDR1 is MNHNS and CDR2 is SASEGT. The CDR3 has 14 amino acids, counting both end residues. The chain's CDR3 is CASRRDALNTEALV.

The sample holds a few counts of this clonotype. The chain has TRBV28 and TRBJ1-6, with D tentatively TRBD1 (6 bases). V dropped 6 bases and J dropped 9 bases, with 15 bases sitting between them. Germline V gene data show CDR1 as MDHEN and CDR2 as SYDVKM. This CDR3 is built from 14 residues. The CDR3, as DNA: TGTGCCAGCAGAACTGGGGACAAAGGTTCACCCCTCCACTTT. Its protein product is CASRTGDKGSPLHF.

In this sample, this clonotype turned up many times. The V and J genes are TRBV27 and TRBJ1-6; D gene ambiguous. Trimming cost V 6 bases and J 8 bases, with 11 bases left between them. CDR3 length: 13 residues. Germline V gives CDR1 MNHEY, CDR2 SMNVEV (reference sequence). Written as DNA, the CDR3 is TGTGCCAGCAGCCCCCACCAATATTCACCCCTCCACTTT. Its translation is CASSPHQYSPLHF.

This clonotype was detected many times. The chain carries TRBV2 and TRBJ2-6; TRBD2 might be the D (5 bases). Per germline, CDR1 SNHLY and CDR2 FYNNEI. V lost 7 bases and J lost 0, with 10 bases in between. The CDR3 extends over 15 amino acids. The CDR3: CASTPRDSGANVLTF. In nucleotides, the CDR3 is TGTGCCAGCACCCCTCGGGACTCTGGGGCCAACGTCCTGACTTTC.

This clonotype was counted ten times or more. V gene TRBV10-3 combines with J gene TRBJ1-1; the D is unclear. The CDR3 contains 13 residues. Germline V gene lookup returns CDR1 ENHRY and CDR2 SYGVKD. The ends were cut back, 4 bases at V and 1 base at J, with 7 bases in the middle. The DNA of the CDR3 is TGTGCCATCAGTGTGGGAGAGAACACTGAAGCTTTCTTT. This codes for CAISVGENTEAFF.

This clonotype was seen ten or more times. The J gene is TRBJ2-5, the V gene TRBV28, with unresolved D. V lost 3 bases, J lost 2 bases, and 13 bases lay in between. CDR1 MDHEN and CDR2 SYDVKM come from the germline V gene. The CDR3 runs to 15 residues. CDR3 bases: TGTGCCAGCAGTTTCCGAAGCGTCCTACAAGAGACCCAGTACTTC. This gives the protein CASSFRSVLQETQYF. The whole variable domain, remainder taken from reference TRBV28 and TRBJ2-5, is DVKVTQSSRYLVKRTGEKVFLECVQDMDHENMFWYRQDPGLGLRLIYFSYDVKMKEKGDIPEGYSVSREKKERFSLILESASTNQTSMYLCASSFRSVLQETQYFGPGTRLLVL.

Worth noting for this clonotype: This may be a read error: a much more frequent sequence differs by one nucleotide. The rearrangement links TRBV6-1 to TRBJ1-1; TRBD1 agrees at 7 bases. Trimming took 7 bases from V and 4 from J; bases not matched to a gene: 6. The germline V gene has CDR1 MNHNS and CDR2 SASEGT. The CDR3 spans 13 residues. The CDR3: CASTQGWSTEAFF. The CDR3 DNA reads TGTGCCAGCACACAGGGGTGGAGCACTGAAGCTTTCTTT.

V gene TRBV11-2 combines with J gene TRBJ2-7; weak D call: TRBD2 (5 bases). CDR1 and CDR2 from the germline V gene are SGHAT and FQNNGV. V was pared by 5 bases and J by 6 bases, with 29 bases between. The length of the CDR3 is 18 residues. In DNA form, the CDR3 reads TGTGCCAGCAGCCACCACCCCCGAGGAGGCCCCAGACGCGGCGAGCAGTACTTC. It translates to CASSHHPRGGPRRGEQYF.

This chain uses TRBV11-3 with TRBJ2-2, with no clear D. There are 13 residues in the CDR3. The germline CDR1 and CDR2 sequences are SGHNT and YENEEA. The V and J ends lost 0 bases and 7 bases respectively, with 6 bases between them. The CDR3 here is CASSLDPDGELFF. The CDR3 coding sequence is TGTGCCAGCAGCTTAGATCCGGACGGGGAGCTGTTTTTT.

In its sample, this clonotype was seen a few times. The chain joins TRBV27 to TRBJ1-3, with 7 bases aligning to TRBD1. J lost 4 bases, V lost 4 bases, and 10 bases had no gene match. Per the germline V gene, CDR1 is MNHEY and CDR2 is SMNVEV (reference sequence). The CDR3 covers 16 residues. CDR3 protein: CASSSRGGGRGNTIYF. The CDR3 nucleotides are TGTGCCAGCAGTTCCAGGGGGGGGGGCCGCGGAAACACCATATATTTT.

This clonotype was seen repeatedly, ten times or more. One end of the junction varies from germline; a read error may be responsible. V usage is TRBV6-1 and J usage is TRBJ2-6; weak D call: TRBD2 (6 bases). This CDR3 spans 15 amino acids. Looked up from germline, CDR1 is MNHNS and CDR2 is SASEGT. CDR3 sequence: CASSATPGRGYTEGF. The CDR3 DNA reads TGTGCCAGCAGCGCTACCCCGGGACGGGGGTACACAGAAGGCTTC.

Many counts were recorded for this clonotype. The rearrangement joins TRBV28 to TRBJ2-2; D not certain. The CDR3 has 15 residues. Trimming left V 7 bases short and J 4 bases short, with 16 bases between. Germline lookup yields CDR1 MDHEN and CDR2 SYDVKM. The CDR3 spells CASTRTAVATGELFF. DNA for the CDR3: TGTGCCAGCACTCGCACGGCGGTCGCCACCGGGGAGCTGTTTTTT.

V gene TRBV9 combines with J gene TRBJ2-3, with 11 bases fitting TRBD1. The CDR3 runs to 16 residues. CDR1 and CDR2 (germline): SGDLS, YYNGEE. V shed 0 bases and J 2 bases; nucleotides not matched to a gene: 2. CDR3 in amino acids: CASSVGTGGITDTQYF. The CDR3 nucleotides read TGTGCCAGCAGCGTAGGGACAGGGGGCATCACAGATACGCAGTATTTT.

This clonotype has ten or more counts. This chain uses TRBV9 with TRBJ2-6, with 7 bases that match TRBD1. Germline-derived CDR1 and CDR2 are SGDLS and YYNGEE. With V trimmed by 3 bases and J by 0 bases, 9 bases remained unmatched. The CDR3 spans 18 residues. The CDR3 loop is CASSGPGQMNSGANVLTF. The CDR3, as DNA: TGTGCCAGCAGCGGACCGGGACAGATGAACTCTGGGGCCAACGTCCTGACTTTC. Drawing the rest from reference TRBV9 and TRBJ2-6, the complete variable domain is DSGVTQTPKHLITATGQRVTLRCSPRSGDLSVYWYQQSLDQGLQFLIQYYNGEERAKGNILERFSAQQFPDLHSELNLSSLELGDSALYFCASSGPGQMNSGANVLTFGAGSRLTVL.

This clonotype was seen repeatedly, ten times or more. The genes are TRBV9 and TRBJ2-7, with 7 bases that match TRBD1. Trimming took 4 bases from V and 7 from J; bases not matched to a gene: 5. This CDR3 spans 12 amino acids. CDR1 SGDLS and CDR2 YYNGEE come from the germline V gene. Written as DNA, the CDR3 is TGTGCCAGCAGCACGACAGGGAATGAGCAGTACTTC. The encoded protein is CASSTTGNEQYF. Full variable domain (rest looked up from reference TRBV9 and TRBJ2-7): DSGVTQTPKHLITATGQRVTLRCSPRSGDLSVYWYQQSLDQGLQFLIQYYNGEERAKGNILERFSAQQFPDLHSELNLSSLELGDSALYFCASSTTGNEQYFGPGTRLTVT.

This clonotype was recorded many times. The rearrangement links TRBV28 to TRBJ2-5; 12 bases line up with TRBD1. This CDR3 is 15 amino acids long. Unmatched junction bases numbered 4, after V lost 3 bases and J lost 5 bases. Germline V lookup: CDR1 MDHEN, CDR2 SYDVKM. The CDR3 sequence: CASSFPGTGGETQYF. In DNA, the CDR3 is TGTGCCAGCAGTTTCCCCGGGACAGGGGGCGAGACCCAGTACTTC. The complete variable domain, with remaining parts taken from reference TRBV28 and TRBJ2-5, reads DVKVTQSSRYLVKRTGEKVFLECVQDMDHENMFWYRQDPGLGLRLIYFSYDVKMKEKGDIPEGYSVSREKKERFSLILESASTNQTSMYLCASSFPGTGGETQYFGPGTRLLVL.

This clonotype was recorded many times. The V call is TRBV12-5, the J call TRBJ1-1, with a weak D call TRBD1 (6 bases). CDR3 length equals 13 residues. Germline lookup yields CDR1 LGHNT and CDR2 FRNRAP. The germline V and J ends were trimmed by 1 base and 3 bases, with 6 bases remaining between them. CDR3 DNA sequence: TGTGCTAGTGGTTTGGGGGGGCACACTGAAGCTTTCTTT. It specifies CASGLGGHTEAFF.

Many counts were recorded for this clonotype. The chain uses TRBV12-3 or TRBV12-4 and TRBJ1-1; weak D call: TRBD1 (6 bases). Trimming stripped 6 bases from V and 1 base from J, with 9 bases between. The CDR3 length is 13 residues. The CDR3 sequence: CASRPRGNTEAFF. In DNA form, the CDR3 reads TGTGCCAGCAGACCCAGGGGGAACACTGAAGCTTTCTTT.

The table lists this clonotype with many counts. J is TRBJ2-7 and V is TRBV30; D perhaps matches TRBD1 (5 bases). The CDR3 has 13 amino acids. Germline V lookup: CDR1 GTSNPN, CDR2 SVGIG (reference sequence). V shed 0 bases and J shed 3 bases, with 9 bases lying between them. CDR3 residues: CAWSVTGNYEQYF. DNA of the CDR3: TGTGCCTGGAGTGTCACAGGTAACTACGAGCAGTACTTC.

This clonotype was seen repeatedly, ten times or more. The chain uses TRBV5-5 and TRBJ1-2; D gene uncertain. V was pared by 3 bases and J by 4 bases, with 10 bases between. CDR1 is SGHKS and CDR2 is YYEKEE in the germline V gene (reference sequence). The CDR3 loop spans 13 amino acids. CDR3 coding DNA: TGTGCCAGCAGCTCTCAGGTGAGCTATGGCTACACCTTC. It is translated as CASSSQVSYGYTF.